One and the same sample provided the 24 T cell receptor beta chains below, sequenced in a study of T cell clonotyping in hematopoietic cell transplantation. Repertoires were generated with immunoSEQ multiplex PCR, while TCRdb's copy carries only in-frame clones and drops some. The data contain over 10,000 clones, 80% to 85% of them singletons. Time point of the sample: recipient sample about 28 days before transplant, after cytoreduction. Sequenced here: peripheral blood mononuclear cells, sampled before stem cell transplant. Every receptor here comes from a man aged 55 to 70 with acute myeloid leukemia. Some clones in this sample may be carry-over from other donors' samples.

The rearrangement links TRBV6-4 to TRBJ2-3, with 7 bases matching TRBD2. Looked up from germline, CDR1 is MRHNA and CDR2 is SNTAGT. The CDR3 covers 14 residues. Trimming took 2 bases from V and 1 from J; bases not matched to a gene: 0. The CDR3 nucleotides are TGTGCCAGCAGTGACGGGGGGGGCACAGATACGCAGTATTTT. Translated, it gives CASSDGGGTDTQYF.

By its share, this clone is medium-sized (0.01 to 0.1%). The rearrangement uses TRBV11-2 and TRBJ2-2; 14 bases match TRBD2. V shed 3 bases and J 0 bases; nucleotides not matched to a gene: 6. This CDR3 comprises 19 residues. CDR1 SGHAT and CDR2 FQNNGV come from the germline V gene. The CDR3, as DNA: TGTGCCAGCAGCTTCCCGGGACTAGCGGGGGCCCCGAACACCGGGGAGCTGTTTTTT. Its translation is CASSFPGLAGAPNTGELFF.

The rearrangement uses TRBV5-1 and TRBJ2-7; no clear D. CDR3 length: 14 amino acids. Germline loops: CDR1 SGHRS, CDR2 YFSETQ. V lost 6 bases, J lost 3 bases, and 16 bases lay in between. CDR3 amino acids: CASKREVSSYEQYF. CDR3 sequence (DNA): TGCGCCAGCAAAAGAGAGGTTTCGAGCTACGAGCAGTACTTC.

By sample fraction, this clone is medium-sized. V usage is TRBV5-5 and J usage is TRBJ1-5, with 7 bases that match TRBD1. With 2 bases clipped from V and 8 bases from J, the junction kept 22 bases outside the gene matches. The CDR3 loop spans 19 amino acids. The germline V gene has CDR1 SGHKS and CDR2 YYEKEE (reference sequence). This CDR3 reads CASSFFLAEQGTAGEPQHF. The CDR3 DNA is TGTGCCAGCAGCTTTTTTCTTGCTGAACAGGGGACCGCGGGGGAGCCCCAGCATTTT.

This clone was recorded only once. The V and J genes are TRBV4-3 and TRBJ1-1; weak D call: TRBD1 (5 bases). CDR1 and CDR2 (germline): LGHNA, YSLEER. The CDR3 consists of 14 residues. Trimming shortened V by 2 bases and J by 4 bases, and 11 bases separated the two germline ends. The CDR3 loop is CASSQTSTATEAFF. CDR3 nucleotides: TGCGCCAGCAGCCAAACGTCGACAGCCACTGAAGCTTTCTTT.

The rearrangement joins TRBV19 to TRBJ2-3, with D perhaps TRBD1 or TRBD2 (5 bases each). V was shortened by 7 bases and J by 0 bases, with 14 bases between the two germline ends. The CDR3 totals 15 residues. CDR1 and CDR2 from the germline V gene are LNHDA and SQIVND (reference sequence). CDR3 sequence reads: CASMGVYTSTDTQYF. For the CDR3, the DNA is TGTGCCAGTATGGGGGTCTATACTAGCACAGATACGCAGTATTTT.

The V call is TRBV28, the J call TRBJ2-2; no reliable D call. Trimming cost V 3 bases and J 0 bases, with 11 bases left between them. CDR3 length: 16 amino acids. Germline CDR1 and CDR2: MDHEN and SYDVKM. This CDR3 reads CASSLPKASNTGELFF. The CDR3 DNA follows: TGTGCCAGCAGTTTGCCGAAGGCATCGAACACCGGGGAGCTGTTTTTT.

The chain employs TRBV5-1 and TRBJ2-3; D is uncertain. Trimming pared 0 bases from V and 4 bases from J, leaving 9 bases between. The CDR3 has 14 residues. Germline V CDR1 and CDR2: SGHRS, YFSETQ. The CDR3 DNA reads as TGCGCCAGCAGCTTGGCGGACGGTTCAGATACGCAGTATTTT. Translated, it gives CASSLADGSDTQYF.

This clone was observed once. The chain recombines TRBV6-5 with TRBJ2-6, with D perhaps given as TRBD1 or TRBD2 (5 bases each). The CDR3 loop spans 15 amino acids. CDR1 is MNHEY, CDR2 SVGAGI, per germline. V lost 6 bases to trimming and J lost 0 bases, with 9 bases between them. DNA of the CDR3: TGTGCCAGCAGCGACAGCGGCTCTGGGGCCAACGTCCTGACTTTC. This gives the protein CASSDSGSGANVLTF.

The J gene is TRBJ1-1, the V gene TRBV2; D gene unclear. CDR1 and CDR2 (germline): SNHLY, FYNNEI. V lost 3 bases and J lost 1, with 9 bases in between. This CDR3 is built from 14 residues. The chain's CDR3 is CASSERPANTEAFF. The DNA for the CDR3 is TGTGCCAGCAGTGAGAGACCTGCGAACACTGAAGCTTTCTTT.

This clone was counted only a few times. The chain is built from TRBV9 and TRBJ1-4; a possible D gene is TRBD1 (5 bases). V lost 4 bases and J lost 5, with 12 bases in between. The length of the CDR3 is 14 residues. Germline loops: CDR1 SGDLS, CDR2 YYNGEE. The DNA for the CDR3 is TGTGCCAGCAGCCCAGGGACCGAAAATGAAAAACTGTTTTTT. It encodes CASSPGTENEKLFF.

This clone was picked up one time. The rearrangement links TRBV7-8 to TRBJ2-7; D possibly corresponds to TRBD1 (5 bases). The CDR3 loop spans 14 amino acids. In germline, CDR1 is SGHVS, CDR2 FQNEAQ. The V end was cut by 5 bases, the J end by 2 bases, with 13 bases between. CDR3 sequence: CASSLLGRTYEQYF. The CDR3 bases are TGTGCCAGCAGCCTTCTGGGGCGAACCTACGAGCAGTACTTC.

The chain joins TRBV11-2 to TRBJ1-6, with 8 bases identical to TRBD1. V dropped 5 bases and J dropped 5; count of bases not matched to a gene: 8. Germline loops: CDR1 SGHAT, CDR2 FQNNGV. This CDR3 comprises 16 residues. This CDR3 is CASSPGRDRNNSPLHF. The CDR3 coding sequence is TGTGCCAGCAGCCCCGGTCGGGACAGGAATAATTCACCCCTCCACTTT.

The chain has TRBV4-3 and TRBJ1-2; D is uncertain. CDR1 and CDR2 (germline): LGHNA, YSLEER. V shed 1 base and J shed 2 bases, with 8 bases lying between them. CDR3 length equals 14 residues. This CDR3 is CASSQAAGNYGYTF. In nucleotides, the CDR3 is TGCGCCAGCAGCCAAGCCGCGGGGAACTATGGCTACACCTTC.

The V call is TRBV29-1, the J call TRBJ1-4, with D hard to call. CDR3 size: 11 residues. Germline loops: CDR1 SQVTM, CDR2 ANQGSEA. Trimming stripped 6 bases from V and 7 bases from J, with 9 bases between. The chain's CDR3 is CSVMTAEKLFF. The CDR3 nucleotides are TGCAGCGTCATGACGGCTGAAAAACTGTTTTTT.

The V call is TRBV2, the J call TRBJ2-7, with D possibly TRBD1 on 6 matching bases. Trimming removed 7 bases from V and 5 bases from J, with 15 bases in between. The CDR3 contains 13 residues. Germline V gives CDR1 SNHLY, CDR2 FYNNEI. In nucleotides, the CDR3 is TGTGCCAGCATCACCCTTGACAGGAACGAGCAGTACTTC. This codes for CASITLDRNEQYF.

The CDR3 DNA is TGTGCCAGCAGCCCCACCGCAGGGTCCGTTGAGACCCAGTACTTC. Residues: CASSPTAGSVETQYF. The genes are TRBV5-6 and TRBJ2-5; tentatively, D is TRBD1 (5 bases). V was pared by 4 bases and J by 5 bases, with 18 bases between. The CDR3 is made up of 15 amino acids. The germline gives CDR1 SGHDT, CDR2 YYEEEE.

The chain is built from TRBV2 and TRBJ1-6, with TRBD1 as a possible D gene (5 bases). V lost 0 bases and J lost 3, with 6 bases in between. CDR3 length equals 15 residues. Germline assignment: CDR1 SNHLY and CDR2 FYNNEI. The CDR3, as DNA: TGTGCCAGCAGTGAAGCGGGACTCTATAATTCACCCCTCCACTTT. Its protein is CASSEAGLYNSPLHF.

This clone was counted only a few times. The chain has TRBV6-1 and TRBJ2-1; TRBD2 might be the D (7 bases). This CDR3 is built from 15 residues. Germline CDR1 is MNHNS and CDR2 is SASEGT. V lost 5 bases to trimming and J lost 5 bases, with 16 bases between them. The CDR3 DNA is TGTGCCAGCAGTAAGGGGGTAGCGGGCAACAATGAGCAGTTCTTC. Its protein product is CASSKGVAGNNEQFF.

The chain combines TRBV4-3 with TRBJ1-2; D not certain. The CDR3 is made up of 16 amino acids. Germline CDR1 LGHNA, CDR2 YSLEER. The ends were cut back, 1 base at V and 4 bases at J, with 16 bases in the middle. The CDR3 loop reads CASSQVGWGDIYGYTF. As DNA, the CDR3 is TGCGCCAGCAGCCAAGTGGGCTGGGGTGACATCTATGGCTACACCTTC.

The chain is built from TRBV6-5 and TRBJ1-3; D remains ambiguous. CDR3 length equals 15 residues. The germline gives CDR1 MNHEY, CDR2 SVGAGI. V lost 6 bases to trimming and J lost 0 bases, with 12 bases between them. CDR3: CASRAGLFSGNTIYF. Here the CDR3 DNA reads TGTGCCAGCAGGGCCGGACTCTTCTCTGGAAACACCATATATTTT.

This clone has a single count. The rearrangement uses TRBV2 and TRBJ1-1, with D unresolved. Trimming shortened V by 4 bases and J by 1 base, and 10 bases separated the two germline ends. Germline lookup yields CDR1 SNHLY and CDR2 FYNNEI. The CDR3 runs to 14 residues. The CDR3, as DNA: TGTGCCAGCAGTGTGGAGCGTGGGAACACTGAAGCTTTCTTT. Its protein is CASSVERGNTEAFF.

This chain uses TRBV4-1 with TRBJ2-4; tentative D call: TRBD2 (5 bases). In germline, CDR1 is MGHRA, CDR2 YSYEKL. V was pared by 0 bases and J by 13 bases, with 13 bases between. The CDR3 consists of 13 residues. DNA for the CDR3: TGCGCCAGCAGCCAAGATCCCCCGGGATTCCAGTACTTC. Translating it yields CASSQDPPGFQYF.

This sequence joins TRBV7-8 and TRBJ1-5; a weak D match, TRBD1 (5 bases). The CDR3 consists of 15 residues. Trimming cost V 1 base and J 7 bases, with 14 bases left between them. Germline V CDR1 and CDR2: SGHVS, FQNEAQ. The CDR3 reads CASSLEGPSPQPQHF. The DNA for the CDR3 is TGTGCCAGCAGCTTAGAGGGGCCCTCCCCCCAGCCCCAGCATTTT. Looking up the rest from reference TRBV7-8 and TRBJ1-5 gives the full variable domain: GAGVSQSPRYKVAKRGQDVALRCDPISGHVSLFWYQQALGQGPEFLTYFQNEAQLDKSGLPSDRFFAERPEGSVSTLKIQRTQQEDSAVYLCASSLEGPSPQPQHFGDGTRLSIL.